This passage covers 30 T cell receptor beta chains from one sample sequenced in a study of CD8 T cells in ankylosing spondylitis. Study-wide results and limits: It appeared that ankylosing spondylitis blood was characterized by a TCR beta motif of under ten highly homologous variants.

MiXCR was run by TCRdb on the 5' RACE reads, yielding one entry per CDR3 protein. The profile shows roughly 670,000 distinct CDR3 sequences, over 15% of them singletons. Their cognate antigens are unknown. The sample consisted of blood, either unsorted or a sorted T cell fraction (not recorded which). These receptors all stem from a male donor with ankylosing spondylitis.

The chain carries TRBV7-2 and TRBJ2-1; 10 nucleotides align to TRBD2. Germline V gene lookup returns CDR1 SGHTA and CDR2 FQGNSA. The V segment lost 1 base and the J segment 4 bases; nucleotides outside the gene matches: 4. The CDR3 runs to 16 residues. The CDR3: CASSLVGTSVYNEQFF. In nucleotides, the CDR3 is TGTGCCAGCAGCTTAGTGGGGACTAGCGTTTACAATGAGCAGTTCTTC.

The gene calls are TRBV6-1 and TRBJ2-7; maybe TRBD1 (6 bases). The CDR3 sequence is 12 residues long. V shed 11 bases and J shed 6 bases, with 17 bases lying between them. CDR1 is MNHNS and CDR2 is SASEGT in the germline V gene. CDR3 in amino acids: CALQEQGSEQYF. The CDR3 DNA follows: TGTGCCCTCCAGGAACAGGGTTCCGAGCAGTACTTC.

The chain combines TRBV3-1 with TRBJ1-6; TRBD1 matches 8 bases. Germline CDR1 reads LGHDT; CDR2 reads YNNKEL (reference sequence). V lost 6 bases to trimming and J lost 8 bases; unmatched junction nucleotides: 9. The CDR3 loop spans 15 amino acids. CDR3: CASRTGVYVDSPLHF. CDR3 sequence (DNA): TGTGCCAGCAGGACAGGGGTTTACGTGGATTCACCCCTCCACTTT.

This clonotype was seen a few times. The V call is TRBV27, the J call TRBJ1-6; tentative D call: TRBD1 (6 bases). Trimming took off 3 bases at V and 10 bases at J, with 13 bases between the two ends. The CDR3 runs 14 residues. Germline CDR1 and CDR2: MNHEY and SMNVEV (reference sequence). CDR3 amino acids: CASSFERDNSPLHF. In DNA form, the CDR3 reads TGTGCCAGCAGTTTTGAGAGGGACAACTCACCCCTCCACTTT.

V and J are TRBV7-3 and TRBJ2-7, with D possibly being TRBD1 or TRBD2 (5 bases each). The V end lost 3 bases, the J end lost 3 bases, and 15 bases lay between the germline ends. Germline V gene data show CDR1 as SGHTA and CDR2 as FQGTGA. There are 15 residues in the CDR3. The CDR3 spells CASSFQGGSFYEQYF. The CDR3 DNA is TGTGCCAGCAGCTTCCAGGGTGGGAGCTTCTACGAGCAGTACTTC.

Written as DNA, the CDR3 is TGTGCCAGCAGTTTGGCTAGCGGGAGGGAGCAGTTCTTC. Its protein is CASSLASGREQFF. V gene TRBV28 combines with J gene TRBJ2-1, with 11 bases fitting TRBD2. The CDR3 contains 13 residues. In germline, CDR1 is MDHEN, CDR2 SYDVKM. Trimming cost V 3 bases and J 10 bases; bases outside gene matches: 2. Supplemented by reference TRBV28 and TRBJ2-1, the full variable domain reads DVKVTQSSRYLVKRTGEKVFLECVQDMDHENMFWYRQDPGLGLRLIYFSYDVKMKEKGDIPEGYSVSREKKERFSLILESASTNQTSMYLCASSLASGREQFFGPGTRLTVL.

This sequence joins TRBV5-4 and TRBJ2-3, with TRBD2 identical over 9 bases. The CDR3 covers 15 residues. Per the germline V gene, CDR1 is SGHNT and CDR2 is YYREEE (reference sequence). V lost 5 bases and J lost 0; bases outside the gene matches: 4. The CDR3 DNA is TGTGCCAGCAGAGAAACTAGCGGGAGCACAGATACGCAGTATTTT. It yields the protein CASRETSGSTDTQYF.

This clonotype was seen more than once but under ten times. The chain carries TRBV6-2 or TRBV6-3 and TRBJ2-5; TRBD2 matches 13 bases. The germline gives CDR1 MNHEY, CDR2 SVGEGT. V lost 2 bases to trimming and J lost 4 bases; unmatched junction nucleotides: 7. CDR3 length: 17 amino acids. The CDR3 here is CASSYLGLAGVGETQYF. The DNA for the CDR3 is TGTGCCAGCAGTTACCTAGGACTAGCGGGAGTCGGAGAGACCCAGTACTTC.

This clonotype was counted only a few times. The V and J genes are TRBV7-9 and TRBJ1-2; tentative D call: TRBD1 (5 bases). The germline V and J ends were trimmed by 1 base and 4 bases, with 7 bases remaining between them. The CDR3 runs 13 residues. The germline V gene encodes CDR1 SEHNR and CDR2 FQNEAQ (reference sequence). The CDR3 sequence is CASSLVQGYGYTF. DNA for the CDR3: TGTGCCAGCAGCTTAGTCCAGGGCTATGGCTACACCTTC. The complete variable domain, with remaining parts taken from reference TRBV7-9 and TRBJ1-2, reads DTGVSQNPRHKITKRGQNVTFRCDPISEHNRLYWYRQTLGQGPEFLTYFQNEAQLEKSRLLSDRFSAERPKGSFSTLEIQRTEQGDSAMYLCASSLVQGYGYTFGSGTRLTVV.

V and J are TRBV7-9 and TRBJ1-2; D perhaps matches TRBD1 (6 bases). This CDR3 has 16 amino acids. The V and J ends lost 5 bases and 0 bases respectively, with 16 bases between them. The germline V gene has CDR1 SEHNR and CDR2 FQNEAQ (reference sequence). CDR3 in amino acids: CASSPLDSEANYGYTF. CDR3 in DNA: TGTGCCAGCAGCCCACTGGACAGCGAAGCTAACTATGGCTACACCTTC.

The J gene is TRBJ1-1, the V gene TRBV6-1, with no clear D. Germline V gene sequence: CDR1 MNHNS, CDR2 SASEGT. The CDR3 loop spans 14 amino acids. V lost 4 bases, J lost 1 base, and 10 bases lay in between. The CDR3 sequence: CASSVMSGNTEAFF. CDR3 nucleotides: TGTGCCAGCAGTGTGATGAGCGGGAACACTGAAGCTTTCTTT.

The rearrangement joins TRBV7-2 to TRBJ1-1, with 9 nucleotides matching TRBD1. The CDR3 has 13 amino acids. Germline-derived CDR1 and CDR2 are SGHTA and FQGNSA. J lost 11 bases, V lost 4 bases, and 8 bases had no gene match. DNA of the CDR3: TGTGCCAGCAGCTCGACAGGGGGAGCTCCGGCTTTCTTT. This sequence encodes CASSSTGGAPAFF.

This clonotype was observed a few times. The gene calls are TRBV27 and TRBJ2-1, with a tentative D call TRBD2 (5 bases). Per the germline V gene, CDR1 is MNHEY and CDR2 is SMNVEV (reference sequence). The CDR3 contains 14 residues. The ends were cut back, 6 bases at V and 6 bases at J, with 15 bases in the middle. The CDR3 DNA reads TGTGCCAGCAGCCCTCTGGGGAGTGGCAATGAGCAGTTCTTC. Encoded protein: CASSPLGSGNEQFF.

V is TRBV27 and J is TRBJ2-3, with 9 bases lining up with TRBD1. Germline lookup yields CDR1 MNHEY and CDR2 SMNVEV (reference sequence). The CDR3 contains 16 residues. Trimming at V came to 5 bases and at J to 4 bases, leaving 10 bases not matched to a gene. This chain's CDR3 is CASSTYRGLYPDTQYF. CDR3 nucleotide sequence: TGTGCCAGCAGTACTTACAGGGGGCTTTACCCAGATACGCAGTATTTT.

This clonotype was found a few times. The rearrangement joins TRBV29-1 to TRBJ2-1; 12 nucleotides agree with TRBD1. In germline, CDR1 is SQVTM, CDR2 ANQGSEA. V trimming: 7 bases; J trimming: 8 bases; junction bases outside the gene matches: 9. This CDR3 is 14 amino acids long. The CDR3 spells CSASGTGGLDEQFF. Written as DNA, the CDR3 is TGCAGCGCCTCCGGGACAGGGGGCCTTGATGAGCAGTTCTTC.

V and J are TRBV20-1 and TRBJ2-3, with D possibly being TRBD1 (7 bases). This CDR3 is built from 17 residues. Germline assignment: CDR1 DFQATT and CDR2 SNEGSKA (reference sequence). V was clipped by 5 bases and J by 1 base, with 22 bases between them. The CDR3 DNA follows: TGCAGTGCTCAGGGGGGTGTGAGGGTTGAAGGCACAGATACGCAGTATTTT. Translation: CSAQGGVRVEGTDTQYF.

This clonotype has just a few counts. The gene calls are TRBV7-8 and TRBJ2-7; D gene unclear. The ends were cut back, 1 base at V and 0 bases at J, with 10 bases in the middle. CDR3 length: 15 residues. In germline, CDR1 is SGHVS, CDR2 FQNEAQ. The CDR3 DNA reads as TGTGCCAGCAGCTTAGTCGGGTTAAGCTCCTACGAGCAGTACTTC. This sequence encodes CASSLVGLSSYEQYF.

This clonotype showed up just a few times. The chain combines TRBV2 with TRBJ2-1; 8 bases line up with TRBD2. This CDR3 is built from 15 residues. The V segment lost 2 bases and the J segment 4 bases; nucleotides outside the gene matches: 4. Per the germline V gene, CDR1 is SNHLY and CDR2 is FYNNEI. The CDR3 nucleotides are TGTGCCAGCAGTGAACCGGGACTAGTGTACAATGAGCAGTTCTTC. This sequence encodes CASSEPGLVYNEQFF. Together with reference TRBV2 and TRBJ2-1, the CDR3 gives the full variable domain: EPEVTQTPSHQVTQMGQEVILRCVPISNHLYFYWYRQILGQKVEFLVSFYNNEISEKSEIFDDQFSVERPDGSNFTLKIRSTKLEDSAMYFCASSEPGLVYNEQFFGPGTRLTVL.

In its sample, this clonotype was seen many times. V usage is TRBV20-1 and J usage is TRBJ2-3; D is unclear. Germline lookup yields CDR1 DFQATT and CDR2 SNEGSKA (reference sequence). The CDR3 consists of 13 residues. The V end lost 6 bases, the J end lost 1 base, and 11 bases lay between the germline ends. The CDR3 reads CSARRTGTDTQYF. CDR3 in DNA: TGCAGTGCCAGACGAACCGGCACAGATACGCAGTATTTT.

The chain carries TRBV20-1 and TRBJ2-7, with TRBD2 matching 8 bases. Germline V gene sequence: CDR1 DFQATT, CDR2 SNEGSKA (reference sequence). After removal of 3 bases from V and 7 bases from J, the junction contained 11 bases not matched to a gene. The CDR3 is 14 amino acids. CDR3: CSASLRAGDEEQYF. The DNA of the CDR3 is TGCAGTGCTAGCCTGAGAGCGGGAGACGAAGAGCAGTACTTC.

The gene calls are TRBV7-2 and TRBJ2-3; 7 positions agree with TRBD2. The CDR3 contains 16 residues. The V and J ends lost 0 bases and 2 bases, in that order; junction bases with no gene match: 5. Looked up from germline, CDR1 is SGHTA and CDR2 is FQGNSA. The CDR3 bases are TGTGCCAGCAGCTTAGCCGGAGCGGGGCTCACAGATACGCAGTATTTT. It encodes CASSLAGAGLTDTQYF.

This clonotype was counted between two and nine times. V usage is TRBV25-1 and J usage is TRBJ1-2; D possibly corresponds to TRBD1 (5 bases). Trimming removed 1 base at V and 7 bases at J, with 16 bases between. This CDR3 has 15 residues. Germline V CDR1 and CDR2: MGHDK, SYGVNS. In DNA, the CDR3 is TGTGCCAGCAGTGAATCGGTCGGAGGGGTCGCTGGCTACACCTTC. Its protein product is CASSESVGGVAGYTF.

This sequence joins TRBV11-1 and TRBJ2-1, with TRBD2 matching over 13 bases. The CDR3 consists of 20 residues. V trimming: 4 bases; J trimming: 8 bases; junction bases outside the gene matches: 20. Germline CDR1 reads SGHAT; CDR2 reads FQDESV (reference sequence). This CDR3 reads CASSSTSFTSGGAYVDEQFF. CDR3 nucleotides: TGTGCCAGCAGCTCGACCAGTTTTACTAGCGGGGGGGCCTATGTGGATGAGCAGTTCTTC.

This chain uses TRBV7-9 with TRBJ1-4; D unclear. This CDR3 spans 15 amino acids. Trimming removed 5 bases from V and 8 bases from J, with 18 bases in between. Germline V gene data show CDR1 as SEHNR and CDR2 as FQNEAQ (reference sequence). This chain's CDR3 is CASSKVGTGGEKLFF. The CDR3 nucleotides read TGTGCCAGCAGCAAAGTGGGAACTGGAGGCGAAAAACTGTTTTTT.

This sequence joins TRBV4-1 and TRBJ2-3, with 8 bases fitting TRBD2. The CDR3 runs 17 residues. V shed 1 base, J shed 5 bases, and the junction held 11 bases outside the gene matches. Germline CDR1 is MGHRA and CDR2 is YSYEKL. For the CDR3, the DNA is TGCGCCAGCAGCCAAGTCCAGCGGGGGCCCCCCGGAGATACGCAGTATTTT. Protein sequence: CASSQVQRGPPGDTQYF.

V usage is TRBV4-1 and J usage is TRBJ2-3; perhaps TRBD2 as D (5 bases). Per germline, CDR1 MGHRA and CDR2 YSYEKL. The CDR3 runs to 16 residues. V lost 1 base and J 4 bases, leaving 15 bases between the germline ends. The CDR3 protein is CASSQAAGIPPDTQYF. Written as DNA, the CDR3 is TGCGCCAGCAGCCAAGCGGCCGGGATCCCCCCAGATACGCAGTATTTT.

The chain combines TRBV7-2 with TRBJ1-3; TRBD1 is a possible D gene (5 bases). CDR1 is SGHTA and CDR2 is FQGNSA in the germline V gene. The CDR3 covers 13 residues. V was pared by 5 bases and J by 8 bases, with 13 bases between. In DNA form, the CDR3 reads TGTGCCAGCAGCACAAGACGGGGGGACACCATATATTTT. Amino acid sequence: CASSTRRGDTIYF.

The rearrangement uses TRBV18 and TRBJ1-1; D is ambiguous. The V gene lost 0 bases and the J gene lost 11 bases, with 13 bases spanning the gap. Per germline, CDR1 KGHSH and CDR2 LQKENI. The CDR3 runs 13 residues. DNA for the CDR3: TGTGCCAGCTCACCACCGGGTCGGGGTGTCGCTTTCTTT. Protein: CASSPPGRGVAFF.

V usage is TRBV15 and J usage is TRBJ2-1; 8 bases fit TRBD2. Germline lookup yields CDR1 LNHNV and CDR2 YYDKDF (reference sequence). The CDR3 is 15 amino acids. V trimming: 1 base; J trimming: 3 bases; junction bases outside the gene matches: 2. This chain's CDR3 is CATSRGSGDYNEQFF. The CDR3, as DNA: TGTGCCACCAGCAGAGGTAGCGGGGACTACAATGAGCAGTTCTTC.

The chain joins TRBV5-1 to TRBJ1-1; 8 bases fit TRBD1. The CDR3 covers 15 residues. With V trimmed by 4 bases and J by 4 bases, 9 bases remained unmatched. CDR1 is SGHRS and CDR2 is YFSETQ in the germline V gene. CDR3 in DNA: TGCGCCAGCAGCGAGGAGACAGGGGCAGGCACTGAAGCTTTCTTT. Translating it yields CASSEETGAGTEAFF.